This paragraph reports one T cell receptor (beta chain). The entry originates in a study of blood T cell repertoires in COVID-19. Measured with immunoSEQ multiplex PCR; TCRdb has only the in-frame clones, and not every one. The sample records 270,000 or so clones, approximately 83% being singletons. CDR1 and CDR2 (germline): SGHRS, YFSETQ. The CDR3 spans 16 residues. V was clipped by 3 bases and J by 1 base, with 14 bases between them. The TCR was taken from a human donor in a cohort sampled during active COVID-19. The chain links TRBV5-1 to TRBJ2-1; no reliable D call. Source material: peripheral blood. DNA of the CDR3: TGCGCCAGCAGCTGGAGAGGAATTGGTTCCTACAATGAGCAGTTCTTC. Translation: CASSWRGIGSYNEQFF.